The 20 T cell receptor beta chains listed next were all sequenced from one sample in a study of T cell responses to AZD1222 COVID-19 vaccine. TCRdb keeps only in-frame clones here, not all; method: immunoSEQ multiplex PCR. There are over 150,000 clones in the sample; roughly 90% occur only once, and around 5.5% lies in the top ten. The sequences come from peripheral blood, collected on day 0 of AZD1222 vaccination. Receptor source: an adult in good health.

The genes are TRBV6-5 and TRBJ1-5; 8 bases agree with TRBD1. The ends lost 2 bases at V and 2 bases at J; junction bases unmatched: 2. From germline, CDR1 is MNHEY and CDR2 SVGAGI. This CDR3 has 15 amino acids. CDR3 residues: CASSYETGGNQPQHF. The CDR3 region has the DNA TGTGCCAGCAGTTACGAGACAGGGGGCAATCAGCCCCAGCATTTT.

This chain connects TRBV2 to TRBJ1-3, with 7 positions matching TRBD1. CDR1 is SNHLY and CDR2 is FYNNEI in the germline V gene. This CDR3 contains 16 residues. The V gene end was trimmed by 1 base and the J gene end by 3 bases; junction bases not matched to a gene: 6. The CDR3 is CASSEDDRVGGNTIYF. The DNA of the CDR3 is TGTGCCAGCAGTGAAGACGACAGGGTCGGTGGAAACACCATATATTTT.

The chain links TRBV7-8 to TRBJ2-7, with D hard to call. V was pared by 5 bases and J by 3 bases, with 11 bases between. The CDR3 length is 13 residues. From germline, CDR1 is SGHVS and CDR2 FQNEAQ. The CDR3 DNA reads TGTGCCAGCAGCCAAGAATGGAGCTACGAGCAGTACTTC. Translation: CASSQEWSYEQYF.

The CDR3: CASSLGDRGGTEAFF. In DNA, the CDR3 is TGTGCCAGCAGTTTAGGGGACAGGGGAGGCACTGAAGCTTTCTTT. The chain employs TRBV27 and TRBJ1-1; 10 positions agree with TRBD1. The V segment lost 2 bases and the J segment 4 bases; nucleotides outside the gene matches: 4. From germline, CDR1 is MNHEY and CDR2 SMNVEV (reference sequence). This CDR3 is 15 amino acids long.

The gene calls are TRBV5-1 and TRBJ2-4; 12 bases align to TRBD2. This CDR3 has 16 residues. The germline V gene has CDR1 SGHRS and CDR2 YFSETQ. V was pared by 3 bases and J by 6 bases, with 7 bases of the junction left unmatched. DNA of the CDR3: TGCGCCAGCAGCTCTGGACTAGCGGGGATGGGAAACATTCAGTACTTC. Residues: CASSSGLAGMGNIQYF.

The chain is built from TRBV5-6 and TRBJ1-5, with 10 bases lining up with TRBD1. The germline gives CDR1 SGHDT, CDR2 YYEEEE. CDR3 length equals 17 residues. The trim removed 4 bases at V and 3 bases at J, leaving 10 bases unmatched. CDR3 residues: CASSRDRGTSHNQPQHF. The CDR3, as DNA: TGTGCCAGCAGCCGGGACAGGGGAACCTCACACAATCAGCCCCAGCATTTT.

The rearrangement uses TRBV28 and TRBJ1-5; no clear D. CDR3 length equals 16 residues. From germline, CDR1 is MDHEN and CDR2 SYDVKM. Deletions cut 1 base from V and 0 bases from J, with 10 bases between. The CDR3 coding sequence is TGTGCCAGCAGTTTATACAAGGGCGTTAGCAATCAGCCCCAGCATTTT. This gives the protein CASSLYKGVSNQPQHF.

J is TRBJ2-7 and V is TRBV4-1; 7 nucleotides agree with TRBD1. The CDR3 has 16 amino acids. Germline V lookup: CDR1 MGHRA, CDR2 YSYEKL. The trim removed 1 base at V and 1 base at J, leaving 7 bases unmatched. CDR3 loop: CASSQVLRGSSYEQYF. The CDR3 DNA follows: TGCGCCAGCAGCCAAGTCCTCAGGGGGAGTTCCTACGAGCAGTACTTC.

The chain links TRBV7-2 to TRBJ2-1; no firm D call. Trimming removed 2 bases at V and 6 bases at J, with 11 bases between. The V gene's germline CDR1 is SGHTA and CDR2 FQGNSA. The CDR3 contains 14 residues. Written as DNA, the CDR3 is TGTGCCAGCAGCTTAAGGCTCCCTGGCAATGAGCAGTTCTTC. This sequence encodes CASSLRLPGNEQFF.

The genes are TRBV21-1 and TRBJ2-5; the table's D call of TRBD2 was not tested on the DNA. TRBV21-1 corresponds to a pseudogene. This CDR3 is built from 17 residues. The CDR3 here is CASSTLIAGSLGETQYF. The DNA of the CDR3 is TGTGCCAGCAGCACGCTTATAGCGGGATCCCTCGGAGAGACCCAGTACTTC.

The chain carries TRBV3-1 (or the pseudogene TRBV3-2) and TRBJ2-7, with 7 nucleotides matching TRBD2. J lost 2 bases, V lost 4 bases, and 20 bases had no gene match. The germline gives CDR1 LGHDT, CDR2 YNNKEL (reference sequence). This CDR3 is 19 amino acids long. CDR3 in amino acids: CASSPRPGRETPPAYEQYF. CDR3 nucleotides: TGTGCCAGCAGCCCCCGGCCAGGGCGGGAGACACCGCCCGCCTACGAGCAGTACTTC.

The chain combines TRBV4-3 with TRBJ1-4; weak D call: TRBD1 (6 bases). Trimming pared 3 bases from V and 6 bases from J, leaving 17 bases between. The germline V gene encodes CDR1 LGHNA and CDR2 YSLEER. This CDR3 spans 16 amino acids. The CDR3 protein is CASSQDSGTTDEKLFF. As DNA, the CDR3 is TGCGCCAGCAGCCAGGACTCCGGGACAACCGATGAAAAACTGTTTTTT.

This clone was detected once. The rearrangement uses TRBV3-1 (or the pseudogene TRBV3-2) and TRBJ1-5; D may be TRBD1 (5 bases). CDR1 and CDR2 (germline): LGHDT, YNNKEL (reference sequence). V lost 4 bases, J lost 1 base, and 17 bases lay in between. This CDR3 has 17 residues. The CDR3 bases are TGTGCCAGCAGCCCCGGGATCAGGGAGGGGAGCAATCAGCCCCAGCATTTT. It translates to CASSPGIREGSNQPQHF.

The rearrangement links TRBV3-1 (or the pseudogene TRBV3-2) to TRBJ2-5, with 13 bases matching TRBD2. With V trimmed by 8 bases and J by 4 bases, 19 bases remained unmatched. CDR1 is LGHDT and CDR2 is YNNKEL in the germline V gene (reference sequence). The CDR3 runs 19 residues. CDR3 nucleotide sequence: TGTGCCAGCCGGCCGATGGGACTAGCGGGGTGGCGGACAGGAGAGACCCAGTACTTC. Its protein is CASRPMGLAGWRTGETQYF.

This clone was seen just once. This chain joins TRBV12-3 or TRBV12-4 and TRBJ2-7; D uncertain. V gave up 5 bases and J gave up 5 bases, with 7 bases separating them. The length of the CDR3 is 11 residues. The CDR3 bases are TGTGCCAGCAGTCGAGCCGACGAGCAGTACTTC. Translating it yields CASSRADEQYF.

CDR3 in DNA: TGTGCCAGTAGTATGTTACCGGGACAGGGGAGAAACACCATATATTTT. This encodes CASSMLPGQGRNTIYF. The rearrangement joins TRBV19 to TRBJ1-3; 10 bases are shared with TRBD1. The germline V gene has CDR1 LNHDA and CDR2 SQIVND (reference sequence). With V trimmed by 3 bases and J by 5 bases, 7 bases remained unmatched. The CDR3 totals 16 residues.

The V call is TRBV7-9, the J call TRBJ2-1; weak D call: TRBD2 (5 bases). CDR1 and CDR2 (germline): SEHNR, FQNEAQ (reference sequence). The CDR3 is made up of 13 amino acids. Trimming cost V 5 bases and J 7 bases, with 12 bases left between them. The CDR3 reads CASSRGWMNEQFF. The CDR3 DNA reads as TGTGCCAGCAGCCGCGGGTGGATGAATGAGCAGTTCTTC.

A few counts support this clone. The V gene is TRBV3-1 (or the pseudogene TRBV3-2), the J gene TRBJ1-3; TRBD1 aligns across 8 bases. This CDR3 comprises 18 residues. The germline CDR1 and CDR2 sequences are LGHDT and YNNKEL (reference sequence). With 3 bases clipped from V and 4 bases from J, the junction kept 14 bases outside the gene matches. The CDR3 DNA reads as TGTGCCAGCAGCCAGGAACTTCACGGACAGGGCATCGGAAACACCATATATTTT. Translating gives CASSQELHGQGIGNTIYF.

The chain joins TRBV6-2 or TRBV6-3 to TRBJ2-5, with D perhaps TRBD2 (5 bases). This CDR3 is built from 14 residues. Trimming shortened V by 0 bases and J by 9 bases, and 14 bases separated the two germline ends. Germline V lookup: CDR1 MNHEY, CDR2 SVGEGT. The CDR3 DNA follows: TGTGCCAGCAGTTACTCGATTGAGGGCCGGTCCCAGTACTTC. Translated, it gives CASSYSIEGRSQYF.

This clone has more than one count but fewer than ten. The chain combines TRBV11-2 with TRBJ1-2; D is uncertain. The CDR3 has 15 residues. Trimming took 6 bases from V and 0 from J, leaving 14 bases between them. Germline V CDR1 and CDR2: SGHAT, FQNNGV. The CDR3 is CASSPTGASNYGYTF. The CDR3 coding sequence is TGTGCCAGCAGTCCCACGGGAGCATCTAACTATGGCTACACCTTC.